Listed below are T cell receptor beta chains from one sample, sequenced in a study of T cells after posttransplantation cyclophosphamide. TCRdb keeps only in-frame clones here, not all; method: immunoSEQ multiplex PCR. This sample has about 1,700 clones, each found more than once. Sequenced material: PBMCs, taken more than 32 days after allogeneic stem cell transplant with posttransplant cyclophosphamide. These receptors were taken from a female patient aged 60 to 70 who received an allogeneic stem cell transplant from a related donor and was CMV-positive. The graft donor may be the source of some T cells. Each CDR3 is given with its conserved first and last residue. Each record gives: clone size, J gene, V gene, D gene, CDR3 protein, CDR3 DNA. The D gene is left open where the match is weak. Expanded clones get a size class; other rows say once, few or many, or leave the size out.

few	TRBJ1-1	TRBV30	-	CAWRGSMNAEAFF	TGTGCCTGGAGAGGGTCTATGAACGCTGAAGCTTTCTTT
many	TRBJ1-3	TRBV24-1	-	CATSDLPRVGNTIYF	TGTGCCACCAGTGATTTGCCCAGGGTCGGAAACACCATATATTTT
medium-sized	TRBJ2-1	TRBV2	TRBD2	CASRDTSGGANEQFF	TGTGCCAGCAGGGATACTAGCGGGGGGGCGAATGAGCAGTTCTTC
medium-sized	TRBJ1-1	TRBV2	-	CASSGSGDTEAFF	TGTGCCAGCAGTGGGTCAGGGGACACTGAAGCTTTCTTT
many	TRBJ2-2	TRBV28	-	CASAPGHLNTGELFF	TGTGCCAGCGCCCCGGGACACCTGAACACCGGGGAGCTGTTTTTT
many	TRBJ2-7	TRBV7-2	TRBD1	CASSDRTGLSYEQYF	TGTGCCAGCAGCGACCGGACAGGGCTATCCTACGAGCAGTACTTC
medium-sized	TRBJ2-1	TRBV18	TRBD2	CASSPASGTRGYNEQFF	TGTGCCAGCTCACCGGCTAGCGGGACGAGGGGATACAATGAGCAGTTCTTC
many	TRBJ1-2	TRBV28	-	CASQSGGNYGYTF	TGTGCCAGCCAATCGGGGGGAAACTATGGCTACACCTTC
many	TRBJ1-2	TRBV7-2	TRBD1	CASSDRQGTNYGYTF	TGTGCCAGCAGCGACCGACAGGGAACCAACTATGGCTACACCTTC
many	TRBJ1-4	TRBV5-5	-	CASSLTSTNEKLFF	TGTGCCAGCAGCTTAACATCAACTAATGAAAAACTGTTTTTT
medium-sized	TRBJ2-7	TRBV5-3	-	CADHARAEYGPYEQYF	TGTGCCGACCATGCCAGGGCCGAGTACGGCCCCTACGAGCAGTACTTC
many	TRBJ1-1	TRBV29-1	TRBD1	CSVRRTGVNTEAFF	TGCAGCGTACGCCGGACAGGGGTTAATACTGAAGCTTTCTTT
medium-sized	TRBJ1-5	TRBV7-3	TRBD1	CASSPHGGQNQPQHF	TGTGCCAGCAGTCCACATGGGGGACAGAATCAGCCCCAGCATTTT
many	TRBJ2-7	TRBV12-3/TRBV12-4	-	CASNTARRGHSYEQYF	TGTGCCAGCAACACGGCCCGGAGGGGGCACTCCTACGAGCAGTACTTC
many	TRBJ1-2	TRBV15	-	CATSRDGQEGGYTF	TGTGCCACCAGCAGAGATGGCCAAGAGGGTGGCTACACCTTC
many	TRBJ2-3	TRBV7-9	TRBD2	CASSLGFAGVADTQYF	TGTGCCAGCAGCTTAGGGTTTGCGGGAGTGGCAGATACGCAGTATTTT
many	TRBJ2-3	TRBV12-3/TRBV12-4	-	CASSRYTDTQYF	TGTGCCAGCAGTCGTTACACAGATACGCAGTATTTT
-	TRBJ2-3	TRBV6-7	TRBD2	CASSPTKTSDSTDTQYF	TGTGCCAGTAGTCCCACAAAGACTAGCGACAGCACAGATACGCAGTATTTT
medium-sized	TRBJ2-1	TRBV7-9	TRBD2	CASSAPGLAGIGEQFF	TGTGCCAGCAGCGCACCGGGACTAGCGGGAATAGGTGAGCAGTTCTTC
medium-sized	TRBJ2-5	TRBV10-3	-	CAISPRGGIETQYF	TGTGCCATCAGTCCTAGGGGGGGCATTGAGACCCAGTACTTC
medium-sized	TRBJ2-7	TRBV4-1	-	CASSRSATLSSYEQYF	TGCGCCAGCAGCCGGTCGGCGACACTCAGCTCCTACGAGCAGTACTTC
many	TRBJ1-2	TRBV12-3/TRBV12-4	-	CASSLGRGSGYTF	TGTGCCAGCAGTTTAGGCAGGGGCAGCGGCTACACCTTC
many	TRBJ2-7	TRBV24-1	TRBD2	CATRAAGGYEQYF	TGTGCCACCCGGGCGGCGGGAGGCTACGAGCAGTACTTC
medium-sized	TRBJ1-3	TRBV7-8	-	CASSPFRGGNTIYF	TGTGCCAGCAGCCCTTTCCGCGGGGGAAACACCATATATTTT
medium-sized	TRBJ1-5	TRBV2	TRBD1	CASVGQANQPQHF	TGTGCCAGCGTAGGACAGGCGAATCAGCCCCAGCATTTT
medium-sized	TRBJ2-6	TRBV2	TRBD1	CASLGVKTGTSGANVLTF	TGTGCCAGCTTGGGGGTGAAGACAGGGACCTCTGGGGCCAACGTCCTGACTTTC
medium-sized	TRBJ1-6	TRBV4-3	-	CASSPQGQGTNSPLHF	TGCGCCAGCAGCCCGCAGGGGCAGGGTACCAATTCACCCCTCCACTTT
medium-sized	TRBJ1-4	TRBV4-3	TRBD1	CASSQDRQGPTNEKLFF	TGCGCCAGCAGCCAAGACCGACAGGGGCCAACTAATGAAAAACTGTTTTTT
many	TRBJ2-1	TRBV5-1	TRBD2	CASSFPSGRSYNEQFF	TGCGCCAGCAGCTTCCCTAGCGGGCGATCCTACAATGAGCAGTTCTTC
medium-sized	TRBJ2-1	TRBV19	-	CATSGGGQNEQFF	TGTGCCACCTCCGGGGGGGGACAGAATGAGCAGTTCTTC
many	TRBJ2-3	TRBV2	-	CASMLAADTQYF	TGTGCCAGCATGCTAGCAGCAGACACGCAGTATTTT
many	TRBJ2-3	TRBV19	-	CASSSPLGRAGLPDTQYF	TGTGCCAGTAGTAGTCCGCTTGGTCGGGCGGGGCTCCCGGATACGCAGTATTTT
medium-sized	TRBJ1-2	TRBV6-1	-	CASSGGGEFYGYTF	TGTGCCAGCAGTGGGGGGGGAGAATTCTATGGCTACACCTTC
large	TRBJ1-2	TRBV28	-	CASSRPGQTSLNGYTF	TGTGCCAGCAGCCGCCCGGGACAAACTAGTCTCAATGGCTACACCTTC
medium-sized	TRBJ2-1	TRBV2	-	CASSAAASYNEQFF	TGTGCCAGCAGCGCGGCGGCCTCCTACAATGAGCAGTTCTTC
medium-sized	TRBJ2-1	TRBV19	TRBD2	CASRGYGLAPFFF	TGTGCCAGTAGGGGCTACGGACTAGCCCCCTTCTTCTTC
medium-sized	TRBJ1-2	TRBV2	-	CASSERRSNYGYTF	TGTGCCAGCAGTGAACGCCGCAGTAACTATGGCTACACCTTC
medium-sized	TRBJ2-7	TRBV2	-	CASSEALTPYEQYF	TGTGCCAGCAGTGAAGCCCTGACACCCTACGAGCAGTACTTC
many	TRBJ1-2	TRBV10-2	TRBD1	CASTDYRGRTYGYTF	TGCGCCAGCACTGACTACAGGGGACGGACCTATGGCTACACCTTC
-	TRBJ1-6	TRBV9	TRBD1	CASSAGTGRRTPLHF	TGTGCCAGCAGCGCCGGGACAGGGCGCAGGACACCCCTCCACTTT
many	TRBJ1-1	TRBV2	-	CASSADSDTEAFF	TGTGCCAGCAGCGCAGACAGCGACACTGAAGCTTTCTTT
medium-sized	TRBJ1-3	TRBV4-3	TRBD1	CASSPGQGRNTIYF	TGCGCCAGCAGCCCGGGACAGGGAAGAAACACCATATATTTT
medium-sized	TRBJ1-5	TRBV19	TRBD1	CASSDRVHQPQHF	TGTGCCAGTAGTGACAGGGTTCATCAGCCCCAGCATTTT
many	TRBJ2-3	TRBV13	TRBD2	CASSSSGGFSTDTQYF	TGTGCCAGCAGCTCCAGCGGGGGGTTTAGCACAGATACGCAGTATTTT
few	TRBJ2-1	TRBV5-1	TRBD2	CASSPLGGRDNEQFF	TGCGCCAGCAGCCCCTTGGGCGGGAGGGACAATGAGCAGTTCTTC
medium-sized	TRBJ2-7	TRBV6-2/TRBV6-3	-	CASSFRASLWEQYF	TGTGCCAGCAGTTTTAGGGCTAGCCTGTGGGAGCAGTACTTC
medium-sized	TRBJ2-7	TRBV4-1	TRBD1	CASSLTPGQGGLVPYEQYF	TGCGCCAGCAGCCTAACTCCGGGACAGGGGGGTTTGGTTCCCTACGAGCAGTACTTC
medium-sized	TRBJ2-3	TRBV19	-	CASSPSRYTQYF	TGTGCCAGTAGCCCGTCGAGGTATACGCAGTATTTT
medium-sized	TRBJ1-1	TRBV6-2/TRBV6-3	-	CASKAGTEAFF	TGTGCCAGCAAAGCCGGCACTGAAGCTTTCTTT
many	TRBJ1-1	TRBV7-9	-	CASSSNRLGQKAFF	TGTGCCAGCAGCTCAAACCGATTGGGCCAGAAAGCTTTCTTT
medium-sized	TRBJ1-1	TRBV24-1	-	CATRKGGRAEAFF	TGTGCCACCAGGAAAGGGGGACGGGCTGAAGCTTTCTTT
medium-sized	TRBJ1-3	TRBV5-5	-	CASSLLIGGTDMISGNTIYF	TGTGCCAGCAGCTTGTTAATTGGTGGAACAGACATGATCTCTGGAAACACCATATATTTT
medium-sized	TRBJ1-2	TRBV10-3	TRBD1	CAIKDAGTGGGGYTF	TGTGCCATCAAAGACGCCGGGACAGGGGGTGGTGGCTACACCTTC
many	TRBJ2-1	TRBV12-5	TRBD2	CASGLVVLPGLASSSYNEQFF	TGTGCTAGTGGTTTGGTCGTATTACCGGGACTAGCTTCAAGCTCCTACAATGAGCAGTTCTTC
medium-sized	TRBJ1-2	TRBV10-1	TRBD1	CASSLGQGYGYTF	TGCGCCAGCAGCCTCGGACAGGGCTATGGCTACACCTTC
medium-sized	TRBJ1-1	TRBV6-2/TRBV6-3	-	CASRSGSTVNTEAFF	TGTGCCAGCAGATCGGGGTCTACCGTGAACACTGAAGCTTTCTTT